This T cell receptor (beta chain) is drawn from a study of T cells after yellow fever vaccination. Turning to the study itself: Fractions with few cells were prepared using SMART-Seq v4 Ultra Low Input. Study-level results: It was a weaker secondary response, yet one that peaked faster, at day 5 versus 15. Once the booster was given, most primary-vaccination clones reappeared, at around 95% for CD4 and approximately 88% for CD8.

The CDR3 is 15 residues long. Germline CDR1 and CDR2: ENHRY and SYGVKD. V dropped 6 bases and J dropped 1 base, with 15 bases sitting between them. A few counts support this clonotype. Its antigen is unknown. A process of 5'RACE template switching, which added a universal primer site and UMIs, was used to make TCR cDNA. TCRdb re-analysed the 5' RACE reads in MiXCR, keeping a single row per CDR3 protein. The sample has a few hundred thousand distinct CDR3 sequences, approximately 10% seen once. The TCR sequence derives from a man aged 18 to 29 who received the YFV17D yellow fever vaccine. Sequenced material: CD4+ T cells sorted from PBMCs, taken 5 days after the yellow fever booster vaccination. The chain recombines TRBV10-3 with TRBJ1-2; D is undetermined. The CDR3 protein is CAIRSGQDLNYGYTF. The DNA for the CDR3 is TGTGCCATCAGGAGCGGCCAGGACCTTAACTATGGCTACACCTTC.